The rows below give T cell receptor beta chains drawn from one sample of a study of T-cell memory formation after mild COVID-19. Using its own MiXCR run on the 5' RACE reads, TCRdb lists one record per CDR3 protein. The sample carries just over 150,000 distinct CDR3 sequences, roughly 30% recorded once. The source material was PBMCs or a T cell subset sorted from them (not recorded which). Every receptor here comes from an adult woman who had mild COVID-19 (a few samples of this study predate the infection). Cell type and time point are not known. Each CDR3 is given with its conserved first and last residue. The order of the fields is CDR3 protein, CDR3 DNA, J gene, V gene, clone size, D gene. A D gene is named only where the DNA matches it firmly. Clone size, where shown, is once, few, many, or a class for clones that have expanded.

CASSFYLGLETDTQYF | TGTGCCAGCAGTTTCTATCTGGGACTAGAGACAGATACGCAGTATTTT | TRBJ2-3 | TRBV12-3/TRBV12-4 | few | TRBD2
CASSLQGSANYGYTF | TGCGCCAGCAGCTTGCAAGGATCTGCTAACTATGGCTACACCTTC | TRBJ1-2 | TRBV5-1 | NA | NA
CASSRTDGGNIQYF | TGTGCCAGCAGCCGGACAGATGGGGGGAACATTCAGTACTTC | TRBJ2-4 | TRBV7-9 | NA | NA
CASSFSTGVNYGYTF | TGTGCCAGCAGTTTTTCTACAGGGGTGAACTATGGCTACACCTTC | TRBJ1-2 | TRBV12-3/TRBV12-4 | NA | TRBD1
CASSISGGTYEQYF | TGTGCCAGCAGCATTAGCGGGGGGACTTACGAGCAGTACTTC | TRBJ2-7 | TRBV27 | NA | TRBD2
CAISDKSSNEQYF | TGTGCCATCAGTGATAAGAGCAGTAACGAGCAGTACTTC | TRBJ2-7 | TRBV10-3 | few | NA
CASSDGSSYNSPLHF | TGTGCCAGCAGCGACGGTAGCTCCTATAATTCACCCCTCCACTTT | TRBJ1-6 | TRBV3-1 | few | NA
CASSPRTGLGVYNEQFF | TGTGCCAGCAGCCCCCGGACTGGACTCGGGGTCTACAATGAGCAGTTCTTC | TRBJ2-1 | TRBV7-2 | NA | NA
CASSDVTGGYTDTQYF | TGTGCCAGCAGTGACGTGACCGGGGGATACACAGATACGCAGTATTTT | TRBJ2-3 | TRBV6-1 | NA | NA
CASSLEGAGLGPYEQYF | TGTGCCAGCAGCTTAGAAGGGGCGGGACTAGGCCCCTACGAGCAGTACTTC | TRBJ2-7 | TRBV7-2 | NA | TRBD2
CASSLWDSYEQYF | TGTGCCAGCAGTTTATGGGACAGCTACGAGCAGTACTTC | TRBJ2-7 | TRBV12-3/TRBV12-4 | NA | TRBD1
CASSPGLATMGNIQYF | TGTGCCAGCAGCCCCGGACTAGCAACTATGGGAAACATTCAGTACTTC | TRBJ2-4 | TRBV11-2 | NA | TRBD2
CASSLDPGAGQNTEAFF | TGCGCCAGCAGCTTGGACCCCGGAGCTGGGCAGAACACTGAAGCTTTCTTT | TRBJ1-1 | TRBV5-1 | NA | NA
CSARSHFSGNTIYF | TGCAGTGCTAGAAGTCACTTCTCTGGAAACACCATATATTTT | TRBJ1-3 | TRBV20-1 | once | NA
CASSQGGSSGANVLTF | TGTGCCAGCAGCCAAGGGGGGTCGTCTGGGGCCAACGTCCTGACTTTC | TRBJ2-6 | TRBV3-1 | few | NA
CSASWREGRETQYF | TGCAGTGCTAGTTGGCGGGAGGGCCGGGAGACCCAGTACTTC | TRBJ2-5 | TRBV20-1 | NA | TRBD2
CASSVVEGTSDEQFF | TGTGCCAGCAGCGTAGTGGAGGGGACCAGCGATGAGCAGTTCTTC | TRBJ2-1 | TRBV9 | NA | NA
CASSFPGQGTDTQYF | TGTGCCAGCAGCTTCCCGGGACAGGGAACAGATACGCAGTATTTT | TRBJ2-3 | TRBV5-6 | NA | TRBD1
CASSQVPLREGSYNSPLHF | TGCGCCAGCAGCCAAGTTCCCCTCCGGGAGGGCTCCTATAATTCACCCCTCCACTTT | TRBJ1-6 | TRBV4-1 | few | NA
CASSPKGFGEQFF | TGTGCCAGCAGCCCAAAAGGTTTCGGTGAGCAGTTCTTC | TRBJ2-1 | TRBV12-3/TRBV12-4 | once | NA
CASSLFDRGHSYEQYF | TGTGCCAGCAGCTTATTTGACAGGGGCCATTCCTACGAGCAGTACTTC | TRBJ2-7 | TRBV7-9 | NA | TRBD1
CASSLLDYGYTF | TGTGCCAGCAGTTTATTGGACTATGGCTACACCTTC | TRBJ1-2 | TRBV12-3/TRBV12-4 | NA | NA
CASSPPTGNEQYF | TGTGCCAGTAGCCCCCCGACAGGGAACGAGCAGTACTTC | TRBJ2-7 | TRBV19 | NA | TRBD1
CASSPTQGMSYEQYF | TGCGCCAGCAGTCCGACACAGGGCATGTCCTACGAGCAGTACTTC | TRBJ2-7 | TRBV5-1 | few | NA
CASSLVGLADEQYF | TGTGCCAGCAGCTTAGTCGGACTGGCCGACGAGCAGTACTTC | TRBJ2-7 | TRBV13 | NA | NA
CSARDPGEAWSTDTQYF | TGCAGTGCTAGAGACCCTGGAGAGGCCTGGAGCACAGATACGCAGTATTTT | TRBJ2-3 | TRBV20-1 | NA | NA
CSASPRVGTDTQYF | TGCAGTGCCAGTCCCCGAGTGGGGACAGATACGCAGTATTTT | TRBJ2-3 | TRBV20-1 | few | NA
CASSQGYEQYF | TGTGCCAGCAGCCAAGGGTACGAGCAGTACTTC | TRBJ2-7 | TRBV3-1 | many | NA
CASSPGVRNTEAFF | TGTGCCAGCAGCCCGGGGGTAAGGAACACTGAAGCTTTCTTT | TRBJ1-1 | TRBV7-6 | many | NA
CASSIGTDTQYF | TGCGCCAGCAGTATAGGCACAGATACGCAGTATTTT | TRBJ2-3 | TRBV5-1 | few | NA
CASSPGSTVWEETQYF | TGTGCCAGCTCACCAGGCTCGACAGTATGGGAAGAGACCCAGTACTTC | TRBJ2-5 | TRBV18 | NA | NA